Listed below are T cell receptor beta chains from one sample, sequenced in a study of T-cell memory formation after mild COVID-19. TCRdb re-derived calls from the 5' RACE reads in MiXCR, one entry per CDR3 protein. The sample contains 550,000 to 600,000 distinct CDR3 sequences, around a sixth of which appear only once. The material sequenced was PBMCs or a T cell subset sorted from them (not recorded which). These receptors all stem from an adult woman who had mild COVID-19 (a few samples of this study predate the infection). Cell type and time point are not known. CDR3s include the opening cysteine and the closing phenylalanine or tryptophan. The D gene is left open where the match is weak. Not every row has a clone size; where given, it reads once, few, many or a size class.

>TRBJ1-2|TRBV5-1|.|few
CASGRLDSNYGYTF
TGCGCCAGCGGTCGCTTGGACAGCAACTATGGCTACACCTTC
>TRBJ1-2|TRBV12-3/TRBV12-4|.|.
CASSLQDVDGYTF
TGTGCCAGCAGTTTACAGGACGTCGATGGCTACACCTTC
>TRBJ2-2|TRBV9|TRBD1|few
CASSVGGTAGELFF
TGTGCCAGCAGCGTAGGAGGGACAGCCGGGGAGCTGTTTTTT
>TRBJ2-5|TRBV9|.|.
CASSEGLTEGSETQYF
TGTGCCAGCAGCGAGGGGCTAACCGAAGGGTCGGAGACCCAGTACTTC
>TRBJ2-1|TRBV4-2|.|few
CASSQDGQGYNEQFF
TGTGCCAGCAGCCAAGATGGTCAGGGCTACAATGAGCAGTTCTTC
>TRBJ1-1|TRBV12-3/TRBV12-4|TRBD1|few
CASSSAPGGYTEAFF
TGTGCCAGCAGTTCAGCCCCAGGGGGCTACACTGAAGCTTTCTTT
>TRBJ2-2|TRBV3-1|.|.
CASTPAPGTGELFF
TGTGCCAGCACCCCGGCACCAGGGACCGGGGAGCTGTTTTTT
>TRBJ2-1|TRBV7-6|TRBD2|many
CASSRDRLAGAGEQFF
TGTGCCAGCAGCCGCGACAGACTAGCGGGAGCGGGTGAGCAGTTCTTC
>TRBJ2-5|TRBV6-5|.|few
CASSLASGYETQYF
TGTGCCAGCAGCCTAGCCTCTGGGTATGAGACCCAGTACTTC
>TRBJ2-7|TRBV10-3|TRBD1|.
CAISESGSGGTGSLYEQYF
TGTGCCATCAGTGAGTCGGGTAGCGGAGGGACAGGGAGTCTCTACGAGCAGTACTTC
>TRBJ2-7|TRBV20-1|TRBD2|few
CSARDQSGRYEQYF
TGCAGTGCTAGAGATCAAAGCGGGAGATACGAGCAGTACTTC
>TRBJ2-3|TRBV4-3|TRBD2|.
CASSQGWREGSTDTQYF
TGCGCCAGCAGCCAAGGTTGGCGGGAGGGCTCCACAGATACGCAGTATTTT
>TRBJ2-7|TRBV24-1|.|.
CATSDPGGGSYEQYF
TGTGCCACCAGTGATCCAGGGGGAGGCTCCTACGAGCAGTACTTC
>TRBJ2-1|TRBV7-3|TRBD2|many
CASSPQAGGLGNEQFF
TGTGCCAGCAGCCCGCAAGCGGGGGGATTAGGGAATGAGCAGTTCTTC
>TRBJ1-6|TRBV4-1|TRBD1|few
CASSVRTGGLRVSPLHF
TGCGCCAGCAGCGTACGGACAGGGGGCCTTCGCGTTTCACCCCTCCACTTT
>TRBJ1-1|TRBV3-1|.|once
CASSQSLRASNTEAFF
TGTGCCAGCAGCCAATCTCTCAGGGCATCGAACACTGAAGCTTTCTTT
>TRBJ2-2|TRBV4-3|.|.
CASSQVYGRYTGGLFF
TGCGCCAGCAGCCAAGTTTACGGACGATACACCGGGGGGCTGTTTTTT
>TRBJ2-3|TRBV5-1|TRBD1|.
CASSTGRTDTHYF
TGCGCCAGCTCGACAGGGCGGACAGATACGCATTATTTT
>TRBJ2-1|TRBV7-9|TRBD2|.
CASSLGASGRRYNEQFF
TGTGCCAGCAGCTTAGGAGCTAGCGGGAGAAGGTACAATGAGCAGTTCTTC
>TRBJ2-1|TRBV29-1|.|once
CSVGALGEQFF
TGCAGCGTTGGGGCCCTGGGCGAGCAGTTCTTC
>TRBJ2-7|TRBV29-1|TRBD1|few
CSVRQGRQEQYF
TGCAGCGTTCGACAGGGTAGACAGGAGCAGTACTTC
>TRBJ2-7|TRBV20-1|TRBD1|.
CSADRGYEQYF
TGCAGTGCTGACAGGGGCTACGAGCAGTACTTC
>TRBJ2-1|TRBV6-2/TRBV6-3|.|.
CATSDSQYLYNEQFF
TGTGCCACATCCGATAGCCAATACCTCTACAATGAGCAGTTCTTC
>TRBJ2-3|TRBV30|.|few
CAWSGGQGTQYF
TGTGCCTGGAGTGGGGGCCAAGGTACGCAGTATTTT
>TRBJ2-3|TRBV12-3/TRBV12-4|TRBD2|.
CASSTSGSPDTQYF
TGTGCCAGCAGCACTAGCGGGAGTCCAGATACGCAGTATTTT
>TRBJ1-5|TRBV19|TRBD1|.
CASSETGNKQPQHF
TGTGCCAGTAGTGAGACAGGGAACAAACAGCCCCAGCATTTT
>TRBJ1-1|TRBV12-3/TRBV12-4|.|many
CASSTLGGLTEAFF
TGTGCCAGCAGCACGCTAGGGGGGTTAACTGAAGCTTTCTTT
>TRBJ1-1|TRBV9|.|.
CASSVLSGSTANTEAFF
TGTGCCAGCAGCGTATTAAGTGGATCGACCGCCAACACTGAAGCTTTCTTT
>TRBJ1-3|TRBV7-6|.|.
CASSPEIARNTIYF
TGTGCCAGCAGCCCAGAGATCGCAAGAAACACCATATATTTT
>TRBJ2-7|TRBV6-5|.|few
CASSYSINRNEQYF
TGTGCCAGCAGTTACTCGATCAACCGCAACGAGCAGTACTTC
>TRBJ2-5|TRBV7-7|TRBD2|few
CASSLGYGRTSGQETQYF
TGTGCTAGCAGCTTAGGGTACGGGCGGACTAGCGGGCAAGAGACCCAGTACTTC
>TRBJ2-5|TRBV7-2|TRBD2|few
CASSLPSGRQTQYF
TGTGCCAGCAGCTTGCCTAGCGGGAGACAGACCCAGTACTTC
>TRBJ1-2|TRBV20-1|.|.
CSALRRPANYGYTF
TGCAGTGCCCTCCGCCGGCCAGCTAACTATGGCTACACCTTC